These 14 T cell receptor beta chains were all obtained from the same sample, sequenced in a study of cytomegalovirus exposure and HLA in healthy donors. The PCR contained 60 Vbeta and 13 Jbeta primers. Method: immunoSEQ multiplex PCR; TCRdb's copy keeps in-frame clones and lacks some. The sample has 140,000 to 150,000 clones, around a tenth seen once. The sequencing sample was made of PBMCs. Receptor source: a man aged 45-65 years in good health and CMV-seronegative.

This sequence joins TRBV5-8 and TRBJ1-5; D is unclear. Germline V gives CDR1 SGHTS, CDR2 YDEGEE. The CDR3 contains 17 residues. The V and J ends lost 1 base and 7 bases respectively, with 21 bases between them. The CDR3 spells CASSLLFGESPNQPQHF. The DNA of the CDR3 is TGTGCCAGCAGCTTGTTATTCGGGGAGTCGCCCAACCAGCCCCAGCATTTT.

A few counts support this clone. This chain joins TRBV30 and TRBJ2-3; D is perhaps TRBD1 (5 bases). The CDR3 has 12 residues. V was clipped by 3 bases and J by 1 base, with 5 bases between them. Germline V CDR1 and CDR2: GTSNPN, SVGIG (reference sequence). The CDR3 loop reads CAWRTGTDTQYF. The CDR3 nucleotides are TGTGCCTGGAGGACAGGCACAGATACGCAGTATTTT.

The CDR3 region has the DNA TGTGCCAGCAGCTTGCAGGGAAAGAACACCGGGGAGCTGTTTTTT. Translation gives CASSLQGKNTGELFF. The V gene is TRBV13, the J gene TRBJ2-2; possibly TRBD1 for D (5 bases). The CDR3 length is 15 residues. CDR1 is PRHDT and CDR2 is FYEKMQ in the germline V gene (reference sequence). V lost 3 bases and J lost 1, with 9 bases in between.

This clone was detected a few times. The rearrangement links TRBV27 to TRBJ1-1; possibly TRBD1 for D (6 bases). Trimming shortened V by 6 bases and J by 10 bases, and 24 bases separated the two germline ends. CDR1 is MNHEY, CDR2 SMNVEV, per germline (reference sequence). This CDR3 has 15 amino acids. DNA of the CDR3: TGTGCCAGCAGATCTTCCGGGACACCCGGGGGGGGAGCTTTCTTT. Protein sequence: CASRSSGTPGGGAFF.

V usage is TRBV7-9 and J usage is TRBJ2-2, with no clear D. The CDR3 runs to 14 residues. Germline V lookup: CDR1 SEHNR, CDR2 FQNEAQ (reference sequence). Deletions cut 6 bases from V and 0 bases from J, with 8 bases between. The CDR3 region has the DNA TGTGCCAGCAGTTTGACTGCGAACACCGGGGAGCTGTTTTTT. It codes for CASSLTANTGELFF.

The chain links TRBV11-1 to TRBJ1-1; a possible D gene is TRBD1 (5 bases). V was trimmed by 5 bases and J by 8 bases, leaving 12 bases between them. The germline V gene encodes CDR1 SGHAT and CDR2 FQDESV (reference sequence). This CDR3 is 12 amino acids long. The CDR3 region has the DNA TGTGCCAGCAGCCCAGGGCCAAACGAAGCTTTCTTT. Translating gives CASSPGPNEAFF.

The rearrangement joins TRBV2 to TRBJ2-1, with D possibly TRBD1 on 6 matching bases. There are 15 residues in the CDR3. Germline V lookup: CDR1 SNHLY, CDR2 FYNNEI. The V end lost 6 bases, the J end lost 9 bases, and 21 bases lay between the germline ends. The CDR3 sequence is CASSDGGQVAFEQFF. In DNA form, the CDR3 reads TGTGCCAGCAGCGATGGGGGACAAGTAGCCTTTGAGCAGTTCTTC.

The chain uses TRBV7-3 and TRBJ2-2; 7 bases agree with TRBD2. V shed 1 base and J 4 bases; nucleotides not matched to a gene: 6. The germline gives CDR1 SGHTA, CDR2 FQGTGA. The CDR3 contains 16 residues. In DNA form, the CDR3 reads TGTGCCAGCAGCTTAAACGGCCTAGCGGCCACCGGGGAGCTGTTTTTT. It codes for CASSLNGLAATGELFF.

Many counts were recorded for this clone. The rearrangement joins TRBV5-1 to TRBJ2-1, with 11 positions matching TRBD1. The CDR3 totals 16 residues. V lost 0 bases and J lost 7; bases outside the gene matches: 6. In germline, CDR1 is SGHRS, CDR2 YFSETQ. The CDR3 is CASSLGGTGGINEQFF. CDR3 bases: TGCGCCAGCAGCTTGGGTGGGACAGGGGGGATAAATGAGCAGTTCTTC. Variable domain in full (rest from reference TRBV5-1 and TRBJ2-1): KAGVTQTPRYLIKTRGQQVTLSCSPISGHRSVSWYQQTPGQGLQFLFEYFSETQRNKGNFPGRFSGRQFSNSRSEMNVSTLELGDSALYLCASSLGGTGGINEQFFGPGTRLTVL.

CDR3 sequence (DNA): TGTGCCAGCAGTGAAAGACAGATCAGGCCAGATACGCAGTATTTT. Translated: CASSERQIRPDTQYF. V usage is TRBV6-1 and J usage is TRBJ2-3, with D possibly being TRBD1 (5 bases). V gave up 2 bases and J gave up 4 bases, with 13 bases separating them. Germline lookup yields CDR1 MNHNS and CDR2 SASEGT. The CDR3 extends over 15 amino acids.

The table lists this clone with a few counts. This rearrangement joins TRBV2 to TRBJ2-2; 12 bases align to TRBD2. V shed 7 bases, J shed 6 bases, and the junction held 6 bases outside the gene matches. The CDR3 length is 15 residues. Germline CDR1 and CDR2: SNHLY and FYNNEI. The CDR3 loop reads CASKTSGSRAGELFF. CDR3 DNA sequence: TGTGCCAGCAAGACTAGCGGGAGTAGGGCCGGGGAGCTGTTTTTT.

The chain is built from TRBV5-1 and TRBJ2-2, with 10 nucleotides matching TRBD2. Germline lookup yields CDR1 SGHRS and CDR2 YFSETQ. The J segment lost 6 bases and the V segment lost 3 bases, leaving 8 bases of the junction unmatched. This CDR3 spans 16 amino acids. Here the CDR3 DNA reads TGCGCCAGCAGCTCCCAGACTAGCGGGTCGTCCGGGGAGCTGTTTTTT. Amino acid sequence: CASSSQTSGSSGELFF.

This clone was counted only a few times. The CDR3 DNA is TGTGCCAGCAGCCCCGATCACTCTGGCTACACCTTC. Translated: CASSPDHSGYTF. The chain is built from TRBV7-9 and TRBJ1-2; D gene ambiguous. Trimming removed 5 bases from V and 7 bases from J, with 11 bases in between. The CDR3 loop spans 12 amino acids. Germline loops: CDR1 SEHNR, CDR2 FQNEAQ (reference sequence).

To note about this clone: One end of the junction varies from germline; a read error may be responsible. Other DNA sequences in the sample encode the same CDR3. The chain employs TRBV30 and TRBJ1-6; no clear D. The CDR3 consists of 16 residues. Looked up from germline, CDR1 is GTSNPN and CDR2 is SVGIG (reference sequence). The CDR3 sequence: CAWSVGHSSYNSPLHF. Written as DNA, the CDR3 is TGTGCCTGGAGTGTCGGTCACAGCTCCTATAATTCACCCCTCCACTTC.